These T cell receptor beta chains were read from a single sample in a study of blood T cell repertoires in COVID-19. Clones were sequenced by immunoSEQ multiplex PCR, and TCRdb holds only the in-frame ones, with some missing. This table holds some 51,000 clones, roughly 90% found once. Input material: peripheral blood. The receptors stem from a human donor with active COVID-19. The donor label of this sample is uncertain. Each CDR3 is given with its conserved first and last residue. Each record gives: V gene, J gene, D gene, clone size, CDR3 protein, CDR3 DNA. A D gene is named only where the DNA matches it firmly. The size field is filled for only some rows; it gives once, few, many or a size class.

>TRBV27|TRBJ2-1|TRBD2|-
CASTPGTSGRNEQFF
TGTGCCAGCACCCCCGGGACTAGCGGGAGGAATGAGCAGTTCTTC
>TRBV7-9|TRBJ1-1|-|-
CAIPRGGTEAFF
TGTGCCATACCTCGGGGTGGGACTGAAGCTTTCTTT
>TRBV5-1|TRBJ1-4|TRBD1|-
CASSLGQGREKLFF
TGCGCCAGCAGCTTGGGACAGGGGCGAGAAAAACTGTTTTTT
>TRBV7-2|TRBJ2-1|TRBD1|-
CASGTGGLWGEQFF
TGTGCCAGCGGTACAGGGGGGTTATGGGGTGAGCAGTTCTTC
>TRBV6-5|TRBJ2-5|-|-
CASSRGRRYQETQYF
TGTGCCAGCAGCCGAGGGAGGCGGTACCAAGAGACCCAGTACTTC
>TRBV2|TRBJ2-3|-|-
CASSENGQVTDTQYF
TGTGCCAGCAGTGAAAATGGGCAGGTTACAGATACGCAGTATTTT
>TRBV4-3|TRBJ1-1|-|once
CASSQELLVTVNTEAFF
TGCGCCAGCAGCCAAGAATTATTGGTAACGGTGAACACTGAAGCTTTCTTT
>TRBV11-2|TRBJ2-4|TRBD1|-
CASSLDRAAAKNIQYF
TGTGCCAGCAGCTTGGACAGGGCTGCGGCCAAAAACATTCAGTACTTC
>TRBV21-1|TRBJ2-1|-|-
CASSAVREVSYNEQFF
TGTGCCAGCAGCGCCGTTAGGGAGGTATCCTACAATGAGCAGTTCTTC
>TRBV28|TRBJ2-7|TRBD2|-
CASSSGGTSYEQYF
TGTGCCAGCAGTTCGGGGGGGACCTCCTACGAGCAGTACTTC
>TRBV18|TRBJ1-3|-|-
CASSPDGAGNTIYF
TGTGCCAGCTCCCCAGACGGAGCTGGAAACACCATATATTTT
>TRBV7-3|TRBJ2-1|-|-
CASSLTSLSYNEQFF
TGTGCCAGCAGCTTAACTTCATTGTCCTACAATGAGCAGTTCTTC
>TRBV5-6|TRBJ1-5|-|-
CASSRTVQGMGNQPQHF
TGTGCCAGCAGCCGTACAGTGCAGGGTATGGGCAATCAGCCCCAGCATTTT
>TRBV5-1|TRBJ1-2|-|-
CASSTGQIYGYTF
TGCGCCAGCAGCACCGGACAGATCTATGGCTACACCTTC
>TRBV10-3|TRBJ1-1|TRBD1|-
CAISTGQKPNTEAFF
TGTGCCATCAGTACGGGACAGAAGCCGAACACTGAAGCTTTCTTT
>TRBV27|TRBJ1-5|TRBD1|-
CASSHRQGSQPQHF
TGTGCCAGCAGTCACCGACAGGGGTCTCAGCCCCAGCATTTT
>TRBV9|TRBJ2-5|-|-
CASSTQDGETQYF
TGTGCCAGCAGCACCCAAGACGGGGAGACCCAGTACTTC
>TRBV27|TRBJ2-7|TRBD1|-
CASSFTGAYEQYF
TGTGCCAGCAGTTTCACAGGGGCCTACGAGCAGTACTTC
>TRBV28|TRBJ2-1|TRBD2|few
CASSLVAGQRGEQFF
TGTGCCAGCAGTTTAGTAGCGGGGCAGAGGGGTGAGCAGTTCTTC
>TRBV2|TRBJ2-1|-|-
CASSEGGRASYNEQFF
TGTGCCAGCAGTGAAGGTGGCAGGGCATCCTACAATGAGCAGTTCTTC
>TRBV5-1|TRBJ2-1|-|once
CASSEQDTNEQFF
TGCGCCAGCAGCGAACAGGACACAAATGAGCAGTTCTTC
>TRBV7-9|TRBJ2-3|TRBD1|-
CASSLGSGQGRDTQYF
TGTGCCAGCAGCTTAGGGTCGGGACAGGGTAGAGATACGCAGTATTTT
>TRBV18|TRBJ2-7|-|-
CASSPYRGTPPGDEQYF
TGTGCCAGCTCACCATATCGAGGGACGCCTCCGGGGGACGAGCAGTACTTC
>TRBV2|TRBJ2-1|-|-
CASSDDKSGTYNEQFF
TGTGCCAGCAGTGACGACAAGAGCGGAACCTACAATGAGCAGTTCTTC
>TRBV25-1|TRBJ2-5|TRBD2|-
CASSPGGAVTQYF
TGTGCCAGCTCCCCGGGGGGGGCAGTGACCCAGTACTTC
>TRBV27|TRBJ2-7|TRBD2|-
CASSLGREVGYEQYF
TGTGCCAGCTCCTTAGGGCGGGAGGTGGGATACGAGCAGTACTTC
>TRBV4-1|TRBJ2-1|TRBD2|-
CASSQDRLAGGPGQFF
TGCGCCAGCAGCCAAGATCGCCTAGCGGGAGGTCCGGGGCAGTTCTTC
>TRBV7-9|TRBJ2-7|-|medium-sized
CASSFRDILYEQYF
TGTGCCAGCAGCTTCCGGGACATTCTCTACGAGCAGTACTTC
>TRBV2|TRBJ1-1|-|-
CASTLGQINTEAFF
TGTGCCAGCACCCTTGGACAGATCAACACTGAAGCTTTCTTT
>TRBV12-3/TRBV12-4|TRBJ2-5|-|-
CASTRTDQETQYF
TGTGCCAGCACCCGGACAGACCAAGAGACCCAGTACTTC
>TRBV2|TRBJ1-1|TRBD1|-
CASILDRATEAFF
TGTGCCAGCATTCTGGACAGGGCCACTGAAGCTTTCTTT
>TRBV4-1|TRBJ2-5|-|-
CASSQDRGQETQYF
TGCGCCAGCAGCCAAGATCGAGGTCAAGAGACCCAGTACTTC
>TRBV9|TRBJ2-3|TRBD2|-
CASSVAAGGPGDTQYF
TGTGCCAGCAGCGTAGCGGCGGGAGGCCCTGGGGATACGCAGTATTTT
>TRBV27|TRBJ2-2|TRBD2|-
CASSLTLAGVPGELFF
TGTGCCAGCAGTCTCACGCTAGCGGGAGTCCCCGGGGAGCTGTTTTTT
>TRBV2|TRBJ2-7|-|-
CASSQTRVGEQYF
TGTGCCAGCAGTCAAACCAGGGTAGGTGAGCAGTACTTC
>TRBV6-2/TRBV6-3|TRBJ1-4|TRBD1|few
CASSYGRGSEKLFF
TGTGCCAGCAGTTACGGCAGGGGGAGTGAAAAACTGTTTTTT
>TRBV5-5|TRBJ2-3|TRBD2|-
CASSKGLAGDGDTQYF
TGTGCCAGCAGCAAGGGACTAGCGGGAGACGGAGATACGCAGTATTTT
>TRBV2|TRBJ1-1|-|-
CASSEVGGTEAFF
TGTGCCAGCAGTGAAGTAGGGGGCACTGAAGCTTTCTTT
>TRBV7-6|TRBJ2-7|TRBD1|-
CASSTTGVREQYF
TGTGCCAGCAGCACAACAGGGGTGAGAGAGCAGTACTTC
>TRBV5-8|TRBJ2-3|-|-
CASSRMAISGTDTQYF
TGTGCCAGCAGTCGAATGGCGATTAGCGGCACAGATACGCAGTATTTT
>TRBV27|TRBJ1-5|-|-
CASSPLVSNQPQHF
TGTGCCAGCAGCCCGTTAGTTAGCAATCAGCCCCAGCATTTT
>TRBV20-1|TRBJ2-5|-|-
CSAGEKTQYF
TGCAGCGCCGGGGAGAAGACCCAGTACTTC